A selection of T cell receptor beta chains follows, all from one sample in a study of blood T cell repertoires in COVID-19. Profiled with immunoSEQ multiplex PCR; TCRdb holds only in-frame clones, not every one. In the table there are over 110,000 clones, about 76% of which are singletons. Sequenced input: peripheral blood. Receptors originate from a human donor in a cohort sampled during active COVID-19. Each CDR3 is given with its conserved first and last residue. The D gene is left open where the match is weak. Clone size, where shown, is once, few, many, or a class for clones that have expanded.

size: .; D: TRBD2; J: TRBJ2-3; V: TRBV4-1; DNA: TGCGCCAGCAGCCTACGGACTAGCGGGAGTGTCTCAGATACGCAGTATTTT; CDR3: CASSLRTSGSVSDTQYF
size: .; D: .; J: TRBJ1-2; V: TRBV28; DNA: TGTGCCAGCAGTTTAACCTCGCCACCCAGTAACTATGGCTACACCTTC; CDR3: CASSLTSPPSNYGYTF
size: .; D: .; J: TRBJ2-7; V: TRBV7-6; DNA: TGTGCCAGCAGCCCCTGGAACAGGGCTGGATCCTACGAGCAGTACTTC; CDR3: CASSPWNRAGSYEQYF
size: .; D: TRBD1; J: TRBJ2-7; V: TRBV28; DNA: TGTGCCAGCAGTCTCTCTACCGGGACAGGGTCACTTCACGAGCAGTACTTC; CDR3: CASSLSTGTGSLHEQYF
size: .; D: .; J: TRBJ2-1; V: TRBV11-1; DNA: TGTGCCAGCAGCGACTGGACAGACCCTAACAATGAGCAGTTCTTC; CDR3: CASSDWTDPNNEQFF
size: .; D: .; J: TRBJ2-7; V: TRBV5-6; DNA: TGTGCCAGCAGCTTGTGGGGCCTCGTGTTCGAGCAGTACTTC; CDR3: CASSLWGLVFEQYF
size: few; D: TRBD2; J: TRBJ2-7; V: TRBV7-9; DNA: TGTGCCAGCAGCCGAAAGGGGCTAGCGGGCTACGAGCAGTACTTC; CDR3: CASSRKGLAGYEQYF
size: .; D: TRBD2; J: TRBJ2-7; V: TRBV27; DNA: TGTGCCAGCAGCTTACATTTAGCGGGAGGACCTTACGAGCAGTACTTC; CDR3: CASSLHLAGGPYEQYF
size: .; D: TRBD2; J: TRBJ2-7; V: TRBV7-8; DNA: TGTGCCAGCAGCCCGATTAGCGGGCGTACCCTCTACGAGCAGTACTTC; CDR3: CASSPISGRTLYEQYF
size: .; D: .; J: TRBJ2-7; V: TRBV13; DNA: TGTGCCAGCAGCTTAGGGCAGGGCATTTACGAGCAGTACTTC; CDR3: CASSLGQGIYEQYF
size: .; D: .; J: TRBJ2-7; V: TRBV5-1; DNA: TGCGCCAGCAGAAAATTAGGACAGACCTACGAGCAGTACTTC; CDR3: CASRKLGQTYEQYF
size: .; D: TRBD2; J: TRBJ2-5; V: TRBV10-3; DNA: TGTGCCATCAGTGACCGATCCTGGGGGGGGCAAGAGACCCAGTACTTC; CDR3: CAISDRSWGGQETQYF
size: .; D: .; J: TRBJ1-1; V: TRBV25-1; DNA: TGTGCCAGCAGCGTAGCTTTGGGGGCCATCGAAGCTTTCTTT; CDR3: CASSVALGAIEAFF
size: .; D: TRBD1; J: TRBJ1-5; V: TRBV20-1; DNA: TGCAGTGCCAGTCCCGGGACAGGGTTTAGCAATCAGCCCCAGCATTTT; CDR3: CSASPGTGFSNQPQHF
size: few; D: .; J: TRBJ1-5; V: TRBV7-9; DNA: TGTGCCAGCAGCTTAGGGGCAGCCAATCAGCCCCAGCATTTT; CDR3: CASSLGAANQPQHF
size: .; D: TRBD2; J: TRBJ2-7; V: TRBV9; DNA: TGTGCCAGCAGCGTCGCGGGGGGGACCTACGAGCAGTACTTC; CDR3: CASSVAGGTYEQYF
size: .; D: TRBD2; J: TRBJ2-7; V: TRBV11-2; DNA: TGTGCCAGCAGCCCCCGCGTAGGGAGGGTTAACGAGCAGTACTTC; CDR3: CASSPRVGRVNEQYF
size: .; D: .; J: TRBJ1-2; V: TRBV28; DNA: TGTGCCAGCAGTTTGGCAGGGCCTCCCTATGGCTACACCTTC; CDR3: CASSLAGPPYGYTF
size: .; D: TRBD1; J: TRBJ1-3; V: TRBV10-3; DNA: TGTGCCACAAGACAGGGTTTCGGAAACACCATATATTTT; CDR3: CATRQGFGNTIYF
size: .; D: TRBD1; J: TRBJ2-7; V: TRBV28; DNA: TGTGCCAGCAGTCACGCCGGGACAGGGGTGGACGAGCAGTACTTC; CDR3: CASSHAGTGVDEQYF
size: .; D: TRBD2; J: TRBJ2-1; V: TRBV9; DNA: TGTGCCAGCAGCGTACTAGCGGGAACTTACAATGAGCAGTTCTTC; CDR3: CASSVLAGTYNEQFF
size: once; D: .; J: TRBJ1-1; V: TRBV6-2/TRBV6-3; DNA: TGTGCCAGCAGTTTCACTCGGGGAGAAGCTTTCTTT; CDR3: CASSFTRGEAFF
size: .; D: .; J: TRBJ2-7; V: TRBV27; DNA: TGTGCCAGCAGCTTGGAAGTGAGCGGAAGCTCCTACGAGCAGTACTTC; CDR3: CASSLEVSGSSYEQYF
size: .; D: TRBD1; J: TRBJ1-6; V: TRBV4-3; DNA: TGCGCCAGCAGCCAAGATACGGGGACAGCGAATTCACCCCTCCACTTT; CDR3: CASSQDTGTANSPLHF
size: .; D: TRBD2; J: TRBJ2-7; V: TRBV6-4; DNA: TGTGCCAGCAGTGACTCGATGGGACTAGCGGGAGGGCCTGGCGAGCAGTACTTC; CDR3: CASSDSMGLAGGPGEQYF
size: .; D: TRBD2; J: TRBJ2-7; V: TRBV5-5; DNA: TGTGCCAGCAGCTTGAGAGTACTGAGCGGGACCCCTTGGGAGCAGTACTTC; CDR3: CASSLRVLSGTPWEQYF
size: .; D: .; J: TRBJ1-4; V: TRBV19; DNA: TGTGCCAGTAAGAGGTGGAAACGCGGAAGTAATGAAAAACTGTTTTTT; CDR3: CASKRWKRGSNEKLFF
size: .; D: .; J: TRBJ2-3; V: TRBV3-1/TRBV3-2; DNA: TGTGCCAGCAGCCCACTAGAGGGGGGCACAGATACGCAGTATTTT; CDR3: CASSPLEGGTDTQYF
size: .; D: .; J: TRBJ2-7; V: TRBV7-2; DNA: TGTGCCAGCAGCTTAGGGAGAAATCTTAACGAGCAGTACTTC; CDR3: CASSLGRNLNEQYF
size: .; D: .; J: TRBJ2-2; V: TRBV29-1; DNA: TGCAGCGCTGTGTATTCGAACACCGGGGAGCTGTTTTTT; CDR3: CSAVYSNTGELFF
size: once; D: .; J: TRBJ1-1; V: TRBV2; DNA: TGTGCCAGCAGTGAACGGTGGGGGGAGATGGCTTTCTTT; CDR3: CASSERWGEMAFF
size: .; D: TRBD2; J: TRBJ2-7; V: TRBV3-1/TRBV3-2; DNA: TGTGCCAGCAGCCAAGAACTAGCGGGAGCCCACGAGCAGTACTTC; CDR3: CASSQELAGAHEQYF
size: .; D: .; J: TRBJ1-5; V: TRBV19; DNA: TGTGCCAGTAGTCCTTTACGGGGGGGCTGGCAGCCCCAGCATTTT; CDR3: CASSPLRGGWQPQHF
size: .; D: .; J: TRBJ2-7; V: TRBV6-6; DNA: TGTGCCAGCAGACGCCATGGGGGGGGCGGAGACGAGCAGTACTTC; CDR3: CASRRHGGGGDEQYF
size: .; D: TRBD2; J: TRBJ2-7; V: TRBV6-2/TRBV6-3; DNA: TGTGCCAGCAGTTACAGTTTGACTAGCGGCCCCTACGAGCAGTACTTC; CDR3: CASSYSLTSGPYEQYF
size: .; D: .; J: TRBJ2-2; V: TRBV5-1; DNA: TGCGCCAGCAGCTTGGCTGCGGGGCCGTACACCGGGGAGCTGTTTTTT; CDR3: CASSLAAGPYTGELFF
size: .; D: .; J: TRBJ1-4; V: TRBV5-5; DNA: TGTGCCAGCAGCGTGACAGTCCGGAAAGGCATTGAAAAACTGTTTTTT; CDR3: CASSVTVRKGIEKLFF
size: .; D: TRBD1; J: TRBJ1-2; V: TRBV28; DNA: TGTGCCAGCAGTTCAGGACAGGGAGACTATGGCTACACCTTC; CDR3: CASSSGQGDYGYTF
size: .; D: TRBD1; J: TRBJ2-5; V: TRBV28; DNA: TGTGCCAGCAGTCACGCCGGGACAGGGGTTCGAGAGACCCAGTACTTC; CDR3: CASSHAGTGVRETQYF